This TCR beta chain comes out of a study of blood T cell repertoires in COVID-19. How the authors handled the data: The authors estimated nucleated cell counts from reference gene primer amplification. This table comes from immunoSEQ multiplex PCR, and its TCRdb copy is limited to in-frame clones, with some not included. The D gene and trimming were derived from the DNA, and the V and J assignments and clone size from that table. The table lists around 57,000 clones, around nine tenths of them singletons. Trimming cost V 2 bases and J 4 bases, with 8 bases left between them. Germline loops: CDR1 MNHEY, CDR2 SMNVEV (reference sequence). The length of the CDR3 is 13 residues.

The source material was peripheral blood. The TCR was taken from a man in his fifties or sixties with active COVID-19. V and J are TRBV27 and TRBJ2-5; possibly TRBD1 for D (5 bases). In nucleotides, the CDR3 is TGTGCCAGCAGTTTAAGGCAGGGAGAGACCCAGTACTTC. Its protein is CASSLRQGETQYF.